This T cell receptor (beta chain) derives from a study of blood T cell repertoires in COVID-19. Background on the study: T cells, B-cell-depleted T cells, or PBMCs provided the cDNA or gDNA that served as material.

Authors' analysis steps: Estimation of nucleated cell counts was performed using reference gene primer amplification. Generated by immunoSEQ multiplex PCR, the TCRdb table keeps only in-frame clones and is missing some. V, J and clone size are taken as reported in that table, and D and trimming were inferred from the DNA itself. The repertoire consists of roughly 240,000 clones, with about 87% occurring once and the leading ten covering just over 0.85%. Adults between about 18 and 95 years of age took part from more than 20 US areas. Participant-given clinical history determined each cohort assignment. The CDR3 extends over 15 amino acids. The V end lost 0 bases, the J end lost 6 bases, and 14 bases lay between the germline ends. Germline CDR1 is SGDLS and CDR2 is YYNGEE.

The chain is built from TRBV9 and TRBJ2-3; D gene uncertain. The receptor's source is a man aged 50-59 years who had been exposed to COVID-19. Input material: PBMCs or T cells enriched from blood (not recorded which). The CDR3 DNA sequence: TGTGCCAGCAGCGTAGCTACAGCCGTCGTTGATACGCAGTATTTT. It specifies CASSVATAVVDTQYF.